This T cell receptor beta chain was sequenced during a study of CD4 T cells in relation to SARS-CoV-2 and coronaviruses. The overall study: After less than 11 days of antigen culture, PBMC TCR beta CDR3s were sequenced. Crossreactive spike epitopes shared across donors were mapped to their HLA restriction.

Clones were read by immunoSEQ multiplex PCR, and TCRdb kept only the in-frame ones, dropping some. The table includes tens of thousands of clones, about three quarters detected once. The unexposed donors gave CD4+ T cells in about 2011-2018, prior to COVID-19. After 10 to 11 days of culture, CD4+ T cells were isolated. A remark on this clone: Its antigen is as yet unknown.

The sample consisted of CD4+ T cells from PBMCs, cultured in vitro. This clonotype originated in a human donor in good health.

CDR3 DNA sequence: TGTGCCAGCAGCGTAGGTAGCGGGGAAGAGCAGTACTTC. Residues: CASSVGSGEEQYF. V and J are TRBV9 and TRBJ2-7; TRBD2 matches 8 bases. V lost 0 bases to trimming and J lost 7 bases; unmatched junction nucleotides: 3. The CDR3 loop spans 13 amino acids. From germline, CDR1 is SGDLS and CDR2 YYNGEE. The full variable domain, with the rest looked up from reference TRBV9 and TRBJ2-7, is DSGVTQTPKHLITATGQRVTLRCSPRSGDLSVYWYQQSLDQGLQFLIQYYNGEERAKGNILERFSAQQFPDLHSELNLSSLELGDSALYFCASSVGSGEEQYFGPGTRLTVT.